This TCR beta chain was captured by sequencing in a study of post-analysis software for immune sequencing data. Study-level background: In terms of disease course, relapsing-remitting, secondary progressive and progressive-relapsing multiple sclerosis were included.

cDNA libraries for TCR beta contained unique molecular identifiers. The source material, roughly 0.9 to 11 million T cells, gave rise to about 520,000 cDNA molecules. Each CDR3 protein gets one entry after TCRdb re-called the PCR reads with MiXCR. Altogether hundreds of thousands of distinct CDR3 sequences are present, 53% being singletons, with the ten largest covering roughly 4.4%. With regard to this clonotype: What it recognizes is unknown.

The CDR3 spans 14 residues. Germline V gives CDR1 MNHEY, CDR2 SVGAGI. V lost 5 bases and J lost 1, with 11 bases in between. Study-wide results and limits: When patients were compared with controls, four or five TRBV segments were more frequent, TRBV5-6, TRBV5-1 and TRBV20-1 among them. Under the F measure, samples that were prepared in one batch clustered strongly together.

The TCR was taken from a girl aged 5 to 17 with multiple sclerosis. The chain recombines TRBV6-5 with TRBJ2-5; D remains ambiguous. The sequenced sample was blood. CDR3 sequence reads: CASSGSWAQETQYF. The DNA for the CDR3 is TGTGCCAGCAGTGGTTCTTGGGCCCAAGAGACCCAGTACTTC.